This T cell receptor beta chain was documented in a study of blood T cell repertoires in COVID-19. Study-wide background: Donors in the United States, Italy and Spain gave samples during acute or convalescent COVID-19. Nucleic acid was either cDNA or gDNA, and it came from T cells, B-cell-depleted T cells, or PBMCs.

Per the study methods: Reference gene primers were amplified, and this amplification served to estimate nucleated cell counts. Using immunoSEQ multiplex PCR, the repertoire was profiled, and TCRdb retains in-frame clones only, with some absent. V and J calls and clone size are those listed in that table; D and trimming were worked out from the DNA. The sample has 250,000 to 350,000 clones, about 90% seen once; the top ten hold 11%. This CDR3 is 15 amino acids long. CDR1 is KGHSH, CDR2 LQKENI, per germline. The ends lost 3 bases at V and 5 bases at J; junction bases unmatched: 4. The chain is built from TRBV18 and TRBJ2-5, with 12 bases lining up with TRBD2. What was sequenced was peripheral blood. The TCR comes from a woman in her twenties or thirties with COVID-19, enrolled during active disease. Here the CDR3 DNA reads TGTGCCAGCTCACCGACTAGCGGGAGCGGGGAGACCCAGTACTTC. Amino acid sequence: CASSPTSGSGETQYF. Looking up the rest from reference TRBV18 and TRBJ2-5 gives the full variable domain: NAGVMQNPRHLVRRRGQEARLRCSPMKGHSHVYWYRQLPEEGLKFMVYLQKENIIDESGMPKERFSAEFPKEGPSILRIQQVVRGDSAAYFCASSPTSGSGETQYFGPGTRLLVL.